This TCR beta chain was documented in a study of OX40 agonist ivuxolimab in advanced cancers. This clone came up once. V gave up 8 bases and J gave up 7 bases, with 12 bases separating them. The CDR3 runs to 12 residues. The germline gives CDR1 MNHNS, CDR2 SASEGT. Sequenced by immunoSEQ multiplex PCR; TCRdb stores in-frame clones only, minus some. There are approximately 65,000 clones in the sample; around 90% occur only once, and roughly 1% lies in the top ten. The specimen comprised CD4+ or CD8+ T cells sorted from blood, sampled in a trial of the OX40 agonist ivuxolimab. The chain employs TRBV6-1 and TRBJ1-5, with unresolved D. This sequence originates from an adult with an advanced solid tumor such as melanoma, head and neck, liver or kidney cancer. CDR3 sequence (DNA): TGTGCCAGCCGCGGCGTCGGGCAGCCCCAGCATTTT. It specifies CASRGVGQPQHF.